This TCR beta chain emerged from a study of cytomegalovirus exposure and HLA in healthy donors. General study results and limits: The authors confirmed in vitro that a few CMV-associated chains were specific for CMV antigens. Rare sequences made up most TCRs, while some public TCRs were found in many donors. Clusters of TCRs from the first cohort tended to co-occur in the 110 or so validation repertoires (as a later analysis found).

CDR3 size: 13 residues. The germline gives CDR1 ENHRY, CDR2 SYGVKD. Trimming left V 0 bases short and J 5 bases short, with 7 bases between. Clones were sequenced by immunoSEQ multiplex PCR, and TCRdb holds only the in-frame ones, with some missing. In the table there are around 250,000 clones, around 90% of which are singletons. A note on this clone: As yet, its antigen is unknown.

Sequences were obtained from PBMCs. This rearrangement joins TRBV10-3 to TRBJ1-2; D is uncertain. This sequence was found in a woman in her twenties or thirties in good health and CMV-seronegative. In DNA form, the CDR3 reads TGTGCCATCAGTGAGTCGGGCGGATATGGCTACACCTTC. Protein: CAISESGGYGYTF.